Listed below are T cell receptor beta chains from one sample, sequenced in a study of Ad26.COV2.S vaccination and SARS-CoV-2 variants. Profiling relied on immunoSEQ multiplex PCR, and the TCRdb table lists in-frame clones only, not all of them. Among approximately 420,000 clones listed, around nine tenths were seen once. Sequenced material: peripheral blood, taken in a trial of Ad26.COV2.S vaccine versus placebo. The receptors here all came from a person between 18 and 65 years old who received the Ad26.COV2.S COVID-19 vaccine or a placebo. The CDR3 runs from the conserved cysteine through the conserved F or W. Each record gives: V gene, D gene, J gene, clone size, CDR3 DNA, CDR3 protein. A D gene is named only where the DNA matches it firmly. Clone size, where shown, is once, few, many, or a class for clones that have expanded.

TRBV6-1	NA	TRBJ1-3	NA	TGTGCCAGCAGTGAGACACCAACCAGCTCTGGAAACACCATATATTTT	CASSETPTSSGNTIYF
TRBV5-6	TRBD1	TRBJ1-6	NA	TGTGCCAGCAGCCTACAGGGACAGGGGTGGAACTCACCCCTCCACTTT	CASSLQGQGWNSPLHF
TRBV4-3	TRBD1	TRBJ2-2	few	TGCGCCAGCAGCCCCCGGACAGGGCTAGCCACCGGGGAGCTGTTTTTT	CASSPRTGLATGELFF
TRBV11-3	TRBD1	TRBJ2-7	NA	TGTGCCAGCAGGGTTGGGGACAGGCCTGTCCACGAGCAGTACTTC	CASRVGDRPVHEQYF
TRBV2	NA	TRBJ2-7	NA	TGTGCCAGCAGTGACTATTACGAGCAGTACTTC	CASSDYYEQYF
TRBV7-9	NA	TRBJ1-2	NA	TGTGCCAGCAGCTTAGAGGCGTTTGGCTACACCTTC	CASSLEAFGYTF
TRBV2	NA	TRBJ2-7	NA	TGTGCCAGCAGTGACGTTTTCGGCCTCAAGTACTTC	CASSDVFGLKYF
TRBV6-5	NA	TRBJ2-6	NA	TGTGCCAGCAGTTACACCACGGGCTCCGGGGCCAACGTCCTGACTTTC	CASSYTTGSGANVLTF
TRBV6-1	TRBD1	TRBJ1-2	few	TGTGCCAGCAGTGAATCGATAGGGGGCGCGAGGGATGGCTACACCTTC	CASSESIGGARDGYTF
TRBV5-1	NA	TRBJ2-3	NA	TGCGCCAGCAGCCCTGACAGGCTCTTCACAGATACGCAGTATTTT	CASSPDRLFTDTQYF
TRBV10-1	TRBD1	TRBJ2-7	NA	TGCGCCAGCAGTGAGCCGCCCATCGACAGGGGCTACGAGCAGTACTTC	CASSEPPIDRGYEQYF
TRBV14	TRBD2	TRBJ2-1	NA	TGTGCCAGCAGTCCTAGACTAGCGGGGGGCCTGAACAATGAGCAGTTCTTC	CASSPRLAGGLNNEQFF
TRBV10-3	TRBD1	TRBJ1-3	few	TGTGCCATCAGTGGGACAGGGACTGTTGGAAACACCATATATTTT	CAISGTGTVGNTIYF
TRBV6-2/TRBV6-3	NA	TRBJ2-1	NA	TGTGCCAGCAGTCTTGCGCCGGGGTACTACTACTACAATGAGCAGTTCTTC	CASSLAPGYYYYNEQFF
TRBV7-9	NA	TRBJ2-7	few	TGTGCCAGCAGCCCTCAAGGAAAAAGATACGAGCAGTACTTC	CASSPQGKRYEQYF
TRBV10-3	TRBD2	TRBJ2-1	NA	TGTGCCATAGGAGTTCCGGGACTAGCGGGGGGAAGCTACAATGAGCAGTTCTTC	CAIGVPGLAGGSYNEQFF
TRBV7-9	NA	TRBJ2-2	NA	TGTGCCAGCAGCTTCGAAGGGTACATACGAGGCACCGGGGAGCTGTTTTTT	CASSFEGYIRGTGELFF
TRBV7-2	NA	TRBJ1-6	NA	TGTGCCAGCAGCTTAGCGCGCCGGGGATCACCCCTCCACTTT	CASSLARRGSPLHF
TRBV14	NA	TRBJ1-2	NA	TGTGCCAGCAGCCCGATATCGGGACGGGCCTATGGCTACACCTTC	CASSPISGRAYGYTF
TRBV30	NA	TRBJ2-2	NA	TGTGCCTGGAGTCGACAGGGAGGTGACACCGGGGAGCTGTTTTTT	CAWSRQGGDTGELFF
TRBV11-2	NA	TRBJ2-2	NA	TGTGCCAGCAGCTTAGTCTTCGGGGAGCTGTTTTTT	CASSLVFGELFF
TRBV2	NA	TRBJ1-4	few	TGTGCCACAAGGGGTCGAGCAACTAATGAAAAACTGTTTTTT	CATRGRATNEKLFF
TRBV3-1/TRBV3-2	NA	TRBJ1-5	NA	TGTGCCAGCAGCCAAAGGGGTCATCAGCCCCAGCATTTT	CASSQRGHQPQHF
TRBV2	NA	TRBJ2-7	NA	TGTGCCAGCAGTGAAGAGGGCGGGGCCCCAGTCGAGCAGTACTTC	CASSEEGGAPVEQYF
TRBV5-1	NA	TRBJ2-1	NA	TGCGCCAGCAGCTTGGGCGACAGCTTTTACAATGAGCAGTTCTTC	CASSLGDSFYNEQFF
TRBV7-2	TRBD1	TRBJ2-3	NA	TGTGCCAGCAGCCAGTGGACAGGGGGGGAAACAGATACGCAGTATTTT	CASSQWTGGETDTQYF
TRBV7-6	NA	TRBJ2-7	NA	TGTGCCAGCGGACCCCGTGAGCAGTACTTC	CASGPREQYF
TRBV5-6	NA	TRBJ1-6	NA	TGTGCCAGCAGCTACAGGGCTCTGCCACCCCTCCACTTT	CASSYRALPPLHF
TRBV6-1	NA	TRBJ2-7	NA	TGTGCCAGCAGTGAAGAGGGCGCGGGCTCCTACGAGCAGTACTTC	CASSEEGAGSYEQYF
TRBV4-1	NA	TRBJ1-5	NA	TGCGCCAGCAGCCAAGGATCGGGGAATCAGCCCCAGCATTTT	CASSQGSGNQPQHF
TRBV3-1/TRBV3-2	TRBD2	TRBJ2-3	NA	TGTGCCAGCAGCCAAGCCTTAGCGGGGGGGCTCTCAGATACGCAGTATTTT	CASSQALAGGLSDTQYF
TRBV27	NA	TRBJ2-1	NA	TGTGCCAGCAGTTCCGGGGACTCTAGCTTCTTC	CASSSGDSSFF
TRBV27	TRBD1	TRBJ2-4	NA	TGTGCCAGCAGAAGAAACGGACAGGTCGTGGCCAAAAACATTCAGTACTTC	CASRRNGQVVAKNIQYF
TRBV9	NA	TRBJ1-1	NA	TGTGCCAGCAGCGTAGGGTTAAGCAGGGGGAACACTGAAGCTTTCTTT	CASSVGLSRGNTEAFF
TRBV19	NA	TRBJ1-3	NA	TGTGCCAGTACGGCGGAGGGCAACTCTGGAAACACCATATATTTT	CASTAEGNSGNTIYF
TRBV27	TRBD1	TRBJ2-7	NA	TGTGCCAGCAGTTTGTCCGGGACAGGGAGTGAGCAGTACTTC	CASSLSGTGSEQYF
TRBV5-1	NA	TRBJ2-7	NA	TGCGCCAGCAGCGTTTCGAGTCTCTCCCCAACGCCCTACGAGCAGTACTTC	CASSVSSLSPTPYEQYF
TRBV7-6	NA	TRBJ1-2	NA	TGTGCCAGCAGCTCTGACCAAGGCGTCGGCTACACCTTC	CASSSDQGVGYTF
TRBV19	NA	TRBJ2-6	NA	TGTGCCAGCCAAGTACGAATATCCGGCTCTGGGGCCAACGTCCTGACTTTC	CASQVRISGSGANVLTF
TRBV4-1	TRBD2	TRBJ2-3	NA	TGCGCCAGCAGCCAAGATTGGGCGGGGGGTACAGATACGCAGTATTTT	CASSQDWAGGTDTQYF
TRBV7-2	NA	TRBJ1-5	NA	TGTGCCAGCAGGGGGACAACGAATCAGCCCCAGCATTTT	CASRGTTNQPQHF
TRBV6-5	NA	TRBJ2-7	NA	TGTGCCAGCAGCCCCAGCCTTAGCTCCTACGAGCAGTACTTC	CASSPSLSSYEQYF
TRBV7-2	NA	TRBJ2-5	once	TGTGCCAGCAGCTTTATGACAAATGGAGAGACCCAGTACTTC	CASSFMTNGETQYF
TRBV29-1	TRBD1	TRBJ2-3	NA	TGCAGCGTTGAAAGCAGGGGGCAGGTGGTAACGCAGTATTTT	CSVESRGQVVTQYF
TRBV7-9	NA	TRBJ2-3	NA	TGTGCCAGCAGCTTAGCGAGGGTCGTAACAGATACGCAGTATTTT	CASSLARVVTDTQYF
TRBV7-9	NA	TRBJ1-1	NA	TGTGCCAGCAGCTCCTTGGCGGGTAAGAACACTGAAGCTTTCTTT	CASSSLAGKNTEAFF
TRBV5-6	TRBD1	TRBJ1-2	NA	TGTGCCAGCAGCTCCCTGGACAGGGGAGATGGATATGGCTACACCTTC	CASSSLDRGDGYGYTF
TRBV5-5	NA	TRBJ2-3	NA	TGTGCCAGCAGCTTGGTGGCCGGAGGACCAGATACGCAGTATTTT	CASSLVAGGPDTQYF
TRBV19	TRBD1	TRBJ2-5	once	TGTGCCAGTAGTACCCATAAACAGGGGGCCCAAGAGACCCAGTACTTC	CASSTHKQGAQETQYF
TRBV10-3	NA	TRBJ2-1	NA	TGTGCCATCAGTGAGTCAAGGACTGGCCCAATCTACAATGAGCAGTTCTTC	CAISESRTGPIYNEQFF
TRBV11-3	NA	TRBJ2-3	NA	TGTGCCAGCAGCCAAGGGGGTCTCACAGATACGCAGTATTTT	CASSQGGLTDTQYF
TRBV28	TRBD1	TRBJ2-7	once	TGTGCCAGCAGGAGAAAACGGGACAGATCCTACGAGCAGTACTTC	CASRRKRDRSYEQYF
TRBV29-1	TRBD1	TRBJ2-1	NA	TGCAGCGTTGAGGGGACAGATGAATCCTCCTACAATGAGCAGTTCTTC	CSVEGTDESSYNEQFF
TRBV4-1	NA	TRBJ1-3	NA	TGCGCCAGCAGCCGGGGGGGAGTGGTACTCTCTGGAAACACCATATATTTT	CASSRGGVVLSGNTIYF